The T cell receptor beta chain under discussion was sequenced for a study of human T cells and chemical hapten exposure. In the study overall: 2% DPC applied to a 2 cm by 2 cm arm area sensitized donors. Patch testing placed 0.01% DPC on the upper back, with readings at 6 days. Study-level results: Those TCRs sitting above 1 in 1000 frequency stayed the same with DPC sensitization.

Time point described: patch test 2, 6 weeks after DPC sensitization. Indicated treatment: therapeutic diphenylcyclopropenone sensitization with weekly scalp DPC. Donors, patients with alopecia ranging from 18 to 70 years old and judged suitable for DPC, provided samples. This clonotype was detected many times. Its antigen is unknown. TCRdb recomputed calls from the RACE reads with MiXCR, one row per CDR3 protein. The data contain 80,000 to 95,000 distinct CDR3 sequences, 9.5% to 13% of them singletons. The CDR3 has 17 amino acids. Germline V CDR1 and CDR2: LGHNA, YNFKEQ. V gave up 0 bases and J gave up 4 bases, with 19 bases separating them.

The sample was whole blood, taken in connection with sensitization to the hapten diphenylcyclopropenone (DPC). The clonotype was recovered from a man aged 18-30 years with alopecia areata. Some clones in this sample may be carry-over from other donors' samples. The chain recombines TRBV4-2 with TRBJ2-7; D call uncertain. CDR3 in DNA: TGTGCCAGCAGCCAAGATCCCAGTAACCATATAGGGTACGAGCAGTACTTC. Protein sequence: CASSQDPSNHIGYEQYF.